This is a list of T cell receptor beta chains from one sample in a study of blood T cell repertoires in COVID-19. The assay was immunoSEQ multiplex PCR, and TCRdb's table has in-frame clones only and misses some. The repertoire has around 500,000 clones, approximately 86% of them found once; the top ten carry approximately 8.3%. The source material was PBMCs or T cells enriched from blood (not recorded which). These TCRs come from a woman aged 55-70 years who had recovered from COVID-19. Each CDR3 is given with its conserved first and last residue. The order of the fields is CDR3 protein, V gene, J gene.

CASSQGLQETQYF	TRBV4-1	TRBJ2-5
CASSPPRRPASSYNSPLHF	TRBV27	TRBJ1-6
CASRRTGDTGELFF	TRBV5-1	TRBJ2-2
CASRNTGGVLYNEQFF	TRBV2	TRBJ2-1
CASRPNRFPNEKLFF	TRBV19	TRBJ1-4
CASSTGLPNEKLFF	TRBV5-1	TRBJ1-4
CASSLQGNQPQHF	TRBV7-2	TRBJ1-5
CASITGSRQPQHF	TRBV6-5	TRBJ1-5
CASSVRESTNYGYTF	TRBV19	TRBJ1-2
CASRGGSTEAFF	TRBV2	TRBJ1-1
CASSPDRSLPLRIF	TRBV18	TRBJ2-7
CASSPPLGEPGNTIYF	TRBV9	TRBJ1-3
CASSFTTGNTEAFF	TRBV7-8	TRBJ1-1
CASKPGQGTEKLFF	TRBV10-2	TRBJ1-4
CASSSPGLATYEQYF	TRBV6-6	TRBJ2-7
CASSYAPGDSPLHF	TRBV6-1	TRBJ1-6
CASSIGWQGGIQPQHF	TRBV19	TRBJ1-5
CASSERRASTDTQYF	TRBV6-1	TRBJ2-3